Each of the 20 T cell receptor beta chains below was sequenced from the same sample in a study of blood T cell repertoires in COVID-19. Profiled with immunoSEQ multiplex PCR; TCRdb holds only in-frame clones, not every one. The sample has about 220,000 clones, approximately 80% seen once. Sequenced material: peripheral blood. The receptors shown here come from a man aged 45-65 years with active or convalescent COVID-19.

This clone was seen only a few times. CDR3 DNA sequence: TGTGCCAGCAGTCCCCTGGCGGGAGGGCCGAACACCGGGGAGCTGTTTTTT. This gives the protein CASSPLAGGPNTGELFF. The rearrangement uses TRBV27 and TRBJ2-2; 9 bases align to TRBD2. V shed 5 bases and J 0 bases; nucleotides not matched to a gene: 7. Looked up from germline, CDR1 is MNHEY and CDR2 is SMNVEV (reference sequence). This CDR3 is built from 17 residues.

J is TRBJ2-7 and V is TRBV7-3, with D maybe TRBD2 (6 bases). This CDR3 has 15 amino acids. V lost 0 bases and J lost 2, with 11 bases in between. From germline, CDR1 is SGHTA and CDR2 FQGTGA. CDR3 sequence (DNA): TGTGCCAGCAGCTTAACCGGCGGGGCCACCTACGAGCAGTACTTC. Translated, it gives CASSLTGGATYEQYF.

The rearrangement uses TRBV9 and TRBJ2-5, with 10 bases lining up with TRBD2. Germline-derived CDR1 and CDR2 are SGDLS and YYNGEE. J was trimmed by 14 bases and V by 0 bases; bases with no gene match: 7. This CDR3 has 13 amino acids. The CDR3 DNA sequence: TGTGCCAGCAGCGTAGACCCAGCGGGGGGGGTTTACTTC. Its protein is CASSVDPAGGVYF.

The gene calls are TRBV28 and TRBJ2-3; tentative D call: TRBD2 (6 bases). Deletions cut 7 bases from V and 0 bases from J, with 14 bases between. Looked up from germline, CDR1 is MDHEN and CDR2 is SYDVKM. This CDR3 comprises 15 residues. DNA for the CDR3: TGTGCCAGCATCCCAGCCGGGACTAGCACAGATACGCAGTATTTT. Translated: CASIPAGTSTDTQYF.

This chain connects TRBV11-2 to TRBJ1-6; D unresolved. CDR3 size: 16 residues. Deletions cut 3 bases from V and 8 bases from J, with 17 bases between. Per germline, CDR1 SGHAT and CDR2 FQNNGV. The CDR3 DNA follows: TGTGCCAGCAGCTTGTCCCTATGGAGGGCGCATTCACCCCTCCACTTT. It is translated as CASSLSLWRAHSPLHF.

The rearrangement links TRBV3-1 (or the pseudogene TRBV3-2) to TRBJ2-6; weak D call: TRBD1 (5 bases). The ends were cut back, 2 bases at V and 3 bases at J, with 8 bases in the middle. The CDR3 has 15 amino acids. Per the germline V gene, CDR1 is LGHDT and CDR2 is YNNKEL (reference sequence). The CDR3 is CASSQQGFGANVLTF. The DNA of the CDR3 is TGTGCCAGCAGCCAACAGGGTTTTGGGGCCAACGTCCTGACTTTC.

The V gene is TRBV7-9, the J gene TRBJ1-3; D gene ambiguous. CDR1 is SEHNR, CDR2 FQNEAQ, per germline (reference sequence). V was pared by 1 base and J by 2 bases, with 6 bases between. This CDR3 is built from 14 residues. CDR3 in DNA: TGTGCCAGCAGCTTAGACATAACTGGAAACACCATATATTTT. Its translation: CASSLDITGNTIYF.

The chain has TRBV29-1 and TRBJ1-1; 8 nucleotides agree with TRBD1. Trimming cost V 7 bases and J 2 bases; bases outside gene matches: 6. The CDR3 is 13 amino acids. Germline lookup yields CDR1 SQVTM and CDR2 ANQGSEA. The CDR3: CSARDRRNTEAFF. The CDR3 DNA reads as TGCAGCGCCCGGGACAGGCGTAACACTGAAGCTTTCTTT.

The chain is built from TRBV19 and TRBJ1-5; D gene uncertain. This CDR3 has 14 amino acids. Germline CDR1 LNHDA, CDR2 SQIVND (reference sequence). Trimming removed 4 bases at V and 5 bases at J, with 12 bases between. The CDR3 coding sequence is TGTGCCAGTAGTAGTGGCAGGTCGGATCAGCCCCAGCATTTT. Its protein is CASSSGRSDQPQHF.

The rearrangement uses TRBV4-1 and TRBJ2-3; 11 bases line up with TRBD2. From germline, CDR1 is MGHRA and CDR2 YSYEKL. The CDR3 totals 20 residues. V was pared by 2 bases and J by 1 base, with 14 bases of the junction left unmatched. CDR3 in amino acids: CASSQNRGLAGKVGTDTQYF. CDR3 nucleotide sequence: TGCGCCAGCAGCCAAAACCGCGGACTAGCGGGTAAGGTGGGCACAGATACGCAGTATTTT.

This clone was detected only a few times. The CDR3: CASSLAQGRNEQFF. CDR3 nucleotide sequence: TGTGCCAGCAGCTTAGCGCAGGGGCGTAATGAGCAGTTCTTC. The V call is TRBV7-9, the J call TRBJ2-1, with a tentative D call TRBD1 (6 bases). The CDR3 has 14 amino acids. V was shortened by 0 bases and J by 7 bases, with 10 bases between the two germline ends. Looked up from germline, CDR1 is SEHNR and CDR2 is FQNEAQ (reference sequence).

The chain links TRBV6-6 to TRBJ2-5; no clear D gene. The V end lost 6 bases, the J end lost 7 bases, and 12 bases lay between the germline ends. The CDR3 has 12 amino acids. CDR1 MNHNY and CDR2 SVGAGI come from the germline V gene (reference sequence). For the CDR3, the DNA is TGTGCCAGCAGCCCCCGAGTTGGGACCCAGTACTTC. The encoded protein is CASSPRVGTQYF.

V gene TRBV7-9 combines with J gene TRBJ2-5; the D gene is possibly TRBD1 (6 bases). CDR3 length: 14 residues. The germline CDR1 and CDR2 sequences are SEHNR and FQNEAQ (reference sequence). The V end was cut by 4 bases, the J end by 5 bases, with 14 bases between. This CDR3 is CASSYTGLTETQYF. The CDR3 nucleotides read TGTGCCAGCAGCTACACAGGGTTAACGGAGACCCAGTACTTC.

The chain is built from TRBV25-1 and TRBJ2-5; a weak D match, TRBD1 (5 bases). Per germline, CDR1 MGHDK and CDR2 SYGVNS. V was pared by 8 bases and J by 5 bases, with 18 bases between. CDR3 size: 14 residues. The CDR3 nucleotides are TGTGCCAGCGAGACCACAAGGGCAGGGGAGACCCAGTACTTC. Protein: CASETTRAGETQYF.

The chain recombines TRBV28 with TRBJ1-4; 7 nucleotides align to TRBD1. This CDR3 region has 15 residues. V lost 4 bases, J lost 4 bases, and 6 bases stayed unmatched. Germline V CDR1 and CDR2: MDHEN, SYDVKM. CDR3 bases: TGTGCCAGCAGTTCAGTGGGACAGAATAATGAAAAACTGTTTTTT. Translating it yields CASSSVGQNNEKLFF.

The rearrangement joins TRBV4-1 to TRBJ1-2; D is unresolved. CDR3 length: 13 amino acids. Between the trimmed V and J ends, which lost 1 base and 2 bases, there was a span of 5 bases. Germline V gene sequence: CDR1 MGHRA, CDR2 YSYEKL. The CDR3 DNA sequence: TGCGCCAGCAGCCAAGGCTACAACTATGGCTACACCTTC. It codes for CASSQGYNYGYTF.

On this clone itself: The junction differs from germline at one of its ends, possibly a read error. V gene TRBV6-2 or TRBV6-3 combines with J gene TRBJ2-1; possible D gene TRBD1, 8 bases. The CDR3 contains 12 residues. Germline V gene sequence: CDR1 MNHEY, CDR2 SVGEGT. This chain's CDR3 is CASNYRGGEQFF. In DNA, the CDR3 is TGTGCCAGCAATTACAGGGGGGGTGAGCAGTTCTTC.

This chain uses TRBV5-6 with TRBJ1-2; 7 nucleotides align to TRBD1. Germline trimming cut 0 bases from V and 4 bases from J; bases unmatched to any gene: 3. This CDR3 contains 14 residues. Germline V gives CDR1 SGHDT, CDR2 YYEEEE. CDR3 bases: TGTGCCAGCAGCTTGGTGGGACAGCTCTATGGCTACACCTTC. Translated: CASSLVGQLYGYTF.

This chain uses TRBV28 with TRBJ1-2; 8 positions match TRBD1. V was clipped by 6 bases and J by 8 bases; unmatched bases: 5. The CDR3 runs 12 residues. Germline values: CDR1 MDHEN, CDR2 SYDVKM. The CDR3 region has the DNA TGTGCCAGCAGCTCACAGGGGGGCGGCTACACCTTC. This codes for CASSSQGGGYTF.

The V gene is TRBV3-1 (or the pseudogene TRBV3-2), the J gene TRBJ1-3, with TRBD1 as a possible D gene (5 bases). Germline V gene data show CDR1 as LGHDT and CDR2 as YNNKEL (reference sequence). The CDR3 spans 16 residues. V was cut by 4 bases and J by 5 bases, with 18 bases left in between. CDR3 sequence (DNA): TGTGCCAGCAGCCGCCAGCGGGACCTTCGACGAAACACCATATATTTT. This codes for CASSRQRDLRRNTIYF.